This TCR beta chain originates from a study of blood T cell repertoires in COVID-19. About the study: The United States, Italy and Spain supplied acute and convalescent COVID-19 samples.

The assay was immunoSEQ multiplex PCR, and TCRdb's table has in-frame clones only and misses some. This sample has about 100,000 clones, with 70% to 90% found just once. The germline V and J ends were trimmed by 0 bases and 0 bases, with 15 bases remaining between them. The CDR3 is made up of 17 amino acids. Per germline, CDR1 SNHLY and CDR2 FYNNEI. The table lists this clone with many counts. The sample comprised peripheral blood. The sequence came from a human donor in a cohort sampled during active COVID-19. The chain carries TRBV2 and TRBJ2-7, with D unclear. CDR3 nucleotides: TGTGCCAGCAGTGAAGCGCTGTGGTCACTGAGCTCCTACGAGCAGTACTTC. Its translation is CASSEALWSLSSYEQYF. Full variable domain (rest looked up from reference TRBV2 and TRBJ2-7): EPEVTQTPSHQVTQMGQEVILRCVPISNHLYFYWYRQILGQKVEFLVSFYNNEISEKSEIFDDQFSVERPDGSNFTLKIRSTKLEDSAMYFCASSEALWSLSSYEQYFGPGTRLTVT.